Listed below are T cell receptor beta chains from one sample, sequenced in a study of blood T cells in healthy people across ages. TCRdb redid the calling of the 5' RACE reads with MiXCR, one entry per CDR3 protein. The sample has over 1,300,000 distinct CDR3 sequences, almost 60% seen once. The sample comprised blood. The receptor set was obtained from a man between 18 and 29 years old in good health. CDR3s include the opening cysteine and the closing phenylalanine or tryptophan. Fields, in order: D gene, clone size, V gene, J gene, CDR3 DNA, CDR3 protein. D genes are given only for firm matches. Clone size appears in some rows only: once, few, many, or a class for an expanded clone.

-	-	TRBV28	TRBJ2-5	TGTGCCAGCAGTTTATGGCAGACCCAGTACTTC	CASSLWQTQYF
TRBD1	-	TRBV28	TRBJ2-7	TGTGCCAGCAAACAGGGGGATCAGACCTACGAGCAGTACTTC	CASKQGDQTYEQYF
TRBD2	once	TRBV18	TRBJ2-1	TGTGCCAGCTCACCCGGGGCTAGCGGGATCCAGTTCTTC	CASSPGASGIQFF
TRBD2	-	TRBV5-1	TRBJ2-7	TGCGCCAGCAGCCTGAGGACTAGCGATCTGAAGGGCGAGCAGTACTTC	CASSLRTSDLKGEQYF
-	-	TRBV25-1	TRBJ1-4	TGTGCCAGCAGTGCCTGGGCTAATGAAAAACTGTTTTTT	CASSAWANEKLFF
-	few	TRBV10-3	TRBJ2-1	TGTGCCATCAGTGGGCCCAACAATGAGCAGTTCTTC	CAISGPNNEQFF
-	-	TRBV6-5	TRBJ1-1	TGTGCCAGCAGACACTCAGACGGTGAAGCTTTCTTT	CASRHSDGEAFF
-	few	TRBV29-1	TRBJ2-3	TGCAGCGTCCCACTCCCGAACACAGATACGCAGTATTTT	CSVPLPNTDTQYF
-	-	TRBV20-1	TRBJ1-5	TGCAGTGCTAATCTCTATAGCAATCAGCCCCAGCATTTT	CSANLYSNQPQHF
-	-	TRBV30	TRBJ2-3	TGTGCCTGGAGTCCCGGGAGCGGGGATACGCAGTATTTT	CAWSPGSGDTQYF
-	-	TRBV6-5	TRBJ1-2	TGTGCCAGCAGGGACCATTCTAACTATGGCTACACCTTC	CASRDHSNYGYTF
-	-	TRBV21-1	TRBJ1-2	TGTGCCAGCAGCAAAGACACACAGGGGGCGGGTAACTATGGCTACACCTTC	CASSKDTQGAGNYGYTF
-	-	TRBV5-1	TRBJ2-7	TGCGCCAGCAGCGTGACTAGTTGGGACCACGAGCAGTACTTC	CASSVTSWDHEQYF
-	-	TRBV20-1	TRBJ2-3	TGCAGTGTGGCTCAAGAGACAGATACGCAGTATTTT	CSVAQETDTQYF
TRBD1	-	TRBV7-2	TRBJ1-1	TGTGCCAGCAGCCTAAGGTACGGGACAGGTGAAGCTTTCTTT	CASSLRYGTGEAFF
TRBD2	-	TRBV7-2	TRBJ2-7	TGTGCCAGCAGCAGACTAGCGGGGGGCCCCAGCGCCTACGAGCAGTACTTC	CASSRLAGGPSAYEQYF
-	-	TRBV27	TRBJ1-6	TGTGCCAGCAGTTCTTCAATCTTACAGGGCGTTCGATCACCCCTCCACTTT	CASSSSILQGVRSPLHF
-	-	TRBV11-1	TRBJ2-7	TGTGCCAGCAGCTTTGCGGACAGATCATCCTACGAGCAGTACTTC	CASSFADRSSYEQYF
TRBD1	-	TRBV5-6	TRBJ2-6	TGTGCCAGCAGCCCCTCCGCCTTGGCAGGGGGACCTTCTGGGGCCAACGTCCTGACTTTC	CASSPSALAGGPSGANVLTF
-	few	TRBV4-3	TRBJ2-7	TGCGCCAGCAGCCAATACGGGGGTGCCTACGAGCAGTACTTC	CASSQYGGAYEQYF
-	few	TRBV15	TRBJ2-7	TGTGCCACCAGCAGAGATTTACCGCACGAGCAGTACTTC	CATSRDLPHEQYF
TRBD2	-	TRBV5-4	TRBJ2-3	TGTGCCAGCAGCGACCCACCGGGACTAGGGCTTAATACGCAGTATTTT	CASSDPPGLGLNTQYF
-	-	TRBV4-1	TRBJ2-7	TGCGCCAGCAGCCAAGATAGTCCAGGGGAGTTCGAGCAGTACTTC	CASSQDSPGEFEQYF
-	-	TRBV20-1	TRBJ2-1	TGCAGTGCAAGACAAACCGGCTACAATGAGCAGTTCTTC	CSARQTGYNEQFF
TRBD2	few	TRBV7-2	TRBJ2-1	TGTGCCAGCAATAAGCGGGAGACCTACAATGAGCAGTTCTTC	CASNKRETYNEQFF
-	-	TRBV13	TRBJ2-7	TGTGCCAGCAGCTTAGGGGGCCTGGGCGTCAACGAGCAGTACTTC	CASSLGGLGVNEQYF
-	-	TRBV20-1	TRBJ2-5	TGCAGTGCTAGAGATGAATCTGTTGAGCAGTACTTC	CSARDESVEQYF
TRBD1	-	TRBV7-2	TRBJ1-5	TGTGCCAGCAGCCGTGGACAGGGTTTTTTCCAGCCCCAGCATTTT	CASSRGQGFFQPQHF
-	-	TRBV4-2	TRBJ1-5	TGTGCCAGCAGCCAAGGCCGGCAGGGGAGCTACCAGCCCCAGCATTTT	CASSQGRQGSYQPQHF
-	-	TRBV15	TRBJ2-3	TGTGCCACCAGCAGAGACGGTCAGAGTACAGATACGCAGTATTTT	CATSRDGQSTDTQYF
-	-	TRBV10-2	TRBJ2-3	TGCGCCAGCAGTGAGAATATGCCAGATACGCAGTATTTT	CASSENMPDTQYF
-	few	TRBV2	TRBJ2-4	TGTGCCAGCGGTACCGGGATGGGGTTAGCCAAAAACATTCAGTACTTC	CASGTGMGLAKNIQYF
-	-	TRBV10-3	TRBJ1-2	TGTGCCATCAGTGAAGAGGAGGGGGACCCCTATGGCTACACCTTC	CAISEEEGDPYGYTF
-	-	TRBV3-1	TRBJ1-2	TGTGCCAGCAGCCAAGGGTCCGGGACCTCTAACTATGGCTACACCTTC	CASSQGSGTSNYGYTF
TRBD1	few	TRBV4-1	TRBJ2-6	TGCGCCAGCAGCCTCGAGACCGGGACAGGGTTTTCTGGGGCCAACGTCCTGACTTTC	CASSLETGTGFSGANVLTF
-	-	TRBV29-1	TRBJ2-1	TGCAGCGTTGAACTGGCAGGACAGTACAATGAGCAGTTCTTC	CSVELAGQYNEQFF
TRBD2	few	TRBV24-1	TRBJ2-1	TGTGCCACCAGTGATTTTGATAGCGGGAGCTCCTACAATGAGCAGTTCTTC	CATSDFDSGSSYNEQFF
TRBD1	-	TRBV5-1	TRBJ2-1	TGCGCCAGCAGCTTGGCAACCCCGACAGGGGGTGTCACCTGGGGTTACAATGAGCAGTTCTTC	CASSLATPTGGVTWGYNEQFF
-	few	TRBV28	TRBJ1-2	TGTGCCAGCGGCGGCTATGGCTACACCTTC	CASGGYGYTF
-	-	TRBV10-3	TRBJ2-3	TGTGCCATCAGTGAGTCATCCCTGATAATGAACACAGATACGCAGTATTTT	CAISESSLIMNTDTQYF
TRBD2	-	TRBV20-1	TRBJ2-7	TGCAGTGCTAGTGGGCGGCTAGCGGGGGGGCCCGAGCAGTACTTC	CSASGRLAGGPEQYF
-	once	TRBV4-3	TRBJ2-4	TGCGCCAGCAGCCAGCCGACCGGGAAGGGGCAGTACTTC	CASSQPTGKGQYF
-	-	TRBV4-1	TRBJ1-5	TGCGCCAGCAGCCAGTGGACAGCAGTGGAGCCCCAGCATTTT	CASSQWTAVEPQHF
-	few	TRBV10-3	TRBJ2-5	TGTGCCATCAGTGAATACAGGACGACGCAAGAGACCCAGTACTTC	CAISEYRTTQETQYF
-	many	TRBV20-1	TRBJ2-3	TGCAGTGTTCCCCCCCCGCTTATCACAGATACGCAGTATTTT	CSVPPPLITDTQYF
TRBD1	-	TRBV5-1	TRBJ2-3	TGCGCCAGCAGCCGAACGGGACAGGGAGGTACAGATACGCAGTATTTT	CASSRTGQGGTDTQYF